The 30 T cell receptor beta chains in this list originate from one sample, sequenced in a study of blood T cell repertoires in COVID-19. The protocol was immunoSEQ multiplex PCR, while the TCRdb copy is restricted to in-frame clones and leaves out a portion. The sample holds 350,000 to 500,000 clones; about 87% are singletons and the top ten take approximately 0.92%. The sequencing sample was made of peripheral blood. These receptors all stem from a man aged 18 to 29 with COVID-19, enrolled during active disease.

The rearrangement joins TRBV7-9 to TRBJ1-1, with a tentative D call TRBD1 (5 bases). The germline V gene has CDR1 SEHNR and CDR2 FQNEAQ (reference sequence). The CDR3 totals 15 residues. Trimming removed 3 bases from V and 0 bases from J, with 11 bases in between. This CDR3 is CASSLDTGMNTEAFF. CDR3 DNA: TGTGCCAGCAGCTTGGACACGGGCATGAACACTGAAGCTTTCTTT.

The chain joins TRBV23-1 to TRBJ1-2; D remains ambiguous. TRBV23-1 belongs to the ORF category, with a function that is uncertain. The V gene lost 2 bases and the J gene lost 3 bases, with 16 bases spanning the gap. There are 16 residues in the CDR3. In nucleotides, the CDR3 is TGCGCCAGCAGTCAAACACGAGACCCCGGGGACTATGGCTACACCTTC. Translating it yields CASSQTRDPGDYGYTF.

The chain carries TRBV6-8 and TRBJ1-5; tentatively, D is TRBD1 (5 bases). In germline, CDR1 is MNHGY, CDR2 SAAAGT. This CDR3 region has 19 residues. V lost 7 bases and J lost 2, with 27 bases in between. CDR3 coding DNA: TGTGCCAGCACGGGGGGTAAACGCAGGTCCGAGGTAGGCAATCAGCCCCAGCATTTT. Translation: CASTGGKRRSEVGNQPQHF.

This chain links TRBV19 with TRBJ1-6; 8 bases agree with TRBD1. CDR1 and CDR2 (germline): LNHDA, SQIVND (reference sequence). V was pared by 5 bases and J by 9 bases, with 6 bases of the junction left unmatched. The CDR3 has 14 residues. The CDR3 sequence: CASSPDRDGSPLHF. Written as DNA, the CDR3 is TGTGCCAGTAGTCCGGACAGGGATGGTTCACCCCTCCACTTT.

The chain uses TRBV12-3 or TRBV12-4 and TRBJ2-7; TRBD2 matches at 7 bases. The CDR3 is 13 amino acids. V lost 6 bases, J lost 3 bases, and 5 bases stayed unmatched. CDR3 nucleotide sequence: TGTGCCAGCAGCGGGGGGAGCCTCTACGAGCAGTACTTC. Translation: CASSGGSLYEQYF.

This rearrangement joins TRBV15 to TRBJ1-1; D remains ambiguous. The V gene lost 0 bases and the J gene lost 4 bases, with 6 bases spanning the gap. Germline V gene data show CDR1 as LNHNV and CDR2 as YYDKDF (reference sequence). The CDR3 runs 13 residues. The CDR3 DNA reads as TGTGCCACCAGCAGAGAGAGGATCACTGAAGCTTTCTTT. Amino acid sequence: CATSRERITEAFF.

The chain couples TRBV18 to TRBJ2-7; D unresolved. Trimming took off 3 bases at V and 4 bases at J, with 10 bases between the two ends. This CDR3 comprises 13 residues. Germline V CDR1 and CDR2: KGHSH, LQKENI. Here the CDR3 reads CASSPLGVYEQYF. As DNA, the CDR3 is TGTGCCAGCTCACCCCTAGGAGTTTACGAGCAGTACTTC.

The chain links TRBV11-2 to TRBJ2-1; TRBD2 matches 9 bases. Germline CDR1 reads SGHAT; CDR2 reads FQNNGV. Unmatched junction bases numbered 8, after V lost 8 bases and J lost 6 bases. This CDR3 contains 14 residues. The CDR3 bases are TGTGCCAGCGTCGGGCGGGAGGGAAGCAATGAGCAGTTCTTC. It translates to CASVGREGSNEQFF. Using reference TRBV11-2 and TRBJ2-1 for the parts outside the CDR3, the full variable domain is EAGVAQSPRYKIIEKRQSVAFWCNPISGHATLYWYQQILGQGPKLLIQFQNNGVVDDSQLPKDRFSAERLKGVDSTLKIQPAKLEDSAVYLCASVGREGSNEQFFGPGTRLTVL.

The chain employs TRBV6-5 and TRBJ1-2, with unresolved D. This CDR3 contains 13 residues. CDR1 and CDR2 (germline): MNHEY, SVGAGI. V was cut by 2 bases and J by 0 bases, with 4 bases left in between. CDR3 bases: TGTGCCAGCAGTTACCGGGCTAACTATGGCTACACCTTC. Its translation: CASSYRANYGYTF.

The chain recombines TRBV6-5 with TRBJ1-1; maybe TRBD1 (6 bases). Per germline, CDR1 MNHEY and CDR2 SVGAGI. This CDR3 is built from 13 residues. The V end lost 6 bases, the J end lost 3 bases, and 11 bases lay between the germline ends. CDR3 nucleotides: TGTGCCAGCAGCGCACAGGGATACACTGAAGCTTTCTTT. Amino acid sequence: CASSAQGYTEAFF.

This clone was picked up one time. The V gene is TRBV6-2 or TRBV6-3, the J gene TRBJ2-7; D unclear. V was trimmed by 2 bases and J by 4 bases, leaving 12 bases between them. This CDR3 is built from 14 residues. CDR1 MNHEY and CDR2 SVGEGT come from the germline V gene. The chain's CDR3 is CASSYVLDLYEQYF. The CDR3, as DNA: TGTGCCAGCAGTTACGTCCTAGATTTATACGAGCAGTACTTC.

The table lists this clone with a count of one. This chain links TRBV7-8 with TRBJ2-5; the match to TRBD2 covers 8 bases. The CDR3 extends over 14 amino acids. Trimming cost V 1 base and J 4 bases; bases outside gene matches: 2. From germline, CDR1 is SGHVS and CDR2 FQNEAQ. In DNA, the CDR3 is TGTGCCAGCAGCTTAGGGGCGGGAGGAGAGACCCAGTACTTC. Translating gives CASSLGAGGETQYF.

For this clone: The same CDR3 arises from other DNA sequences in this sample as well. The J gene is TRBJ2-6, the V gene TRBV6-5, with 9 bases identical to TRBD1. The CDR3 sequence is 15 residues long. CDR1 is MNHEY, CDR2 SVGAGI, per germline. The J segment lost 0 bases and the V segment lost 6 bases, leaving 0 bases of the junction unmatched. The CDR3 sequence is CASRTGGSGANVLTF. DNA of the CDR3: TGTGCCAGCAGGACAGGGGGCTCTGGGGCCAACGTCCTGACTTTC.

The chain joins TRBV7-8 to TRBJ2-7; the match to TRBD2 covers 8 bases. Germline V gives CDR1 SGHVS, CDR2 FQNEAQ. CDR3 length: 14 amino acids. V shed 1 base, J shed 3 bases, and the junction held 2 bases outside the gene matches. The CDR3 protein is CASSLGLAGYEQYF. The DNA of the CDR3 is TGTGCCAGCAGCTTAGGGCTAGCGGGCTACGAGCAGTACTTC.

J is TRBJ2-2 and V is TRBV24-1; 8 nucleotides match TRBD2. Germline V gene sequence: CDR1 KGHDR, CDR2 SFDVKD. V gave up 3 bases and J gave up 2 bases; unmatched junction bases: 4. The CDR3 runs to 16 residues. The CDR3 DNA reads TGTGCCACCAGTGATGCAGCGGGAGCAAACACCGGGGAGCTGTTTTTT. Protein sequence: CATSDAAGANTGELFF.

This clone was counted once. An end of the junction does not agree with germline; a read error may underlie this. The chain combines TRBV5-6 with TRBJ2-7; D possibly corresponds to TRBD1 (5 bases). The V gene's germline CDR1 is SGHDT and CDR2 YYEEEE. The CDR3 spans 12 residues. CDR3 sequence: CASTWGSHEQYF. Written as DNA, the CDR3 is TGTGCCAGCACATGGGGCTCCCACGAGCAGTACTTC. The full variable domain, with the rest looked up from reference TRBV5-6 and TRBJ2-7, is DAGVTQSPTHLIKTRGQQVTLRCSPKSGHDTVSWYQQALGQGPQFIFQYYEEEERQRGNFPDRFSGHQFPNYSSELNVNALLLGDSALYLCASTWGSHEQYFGPGTRLTVT.

The V gene is TRBV21-1, the J gene TRBJ2-7; the table names TRBD1, a call not compared with the DNA. TRBV21-1 constitutes a pseudogene. The CDR3 consists of 17 residues. CDR3 bases: TGTGCCAGCAGCAAGCCCGAACCGGGACAGGGGGCTTGCGAGCAGTACTTC. This translates into CASSKPEPGQGACEQYF.

The V call is TRBV15, the J call TRBJ1-5; D is uncertain. This CDR3 spans 13 amino acids. Germline CDR1 and CDR2: LNHNV and YYDKDF (reference sequence). V lost 5 bases to trimming and J lost 1 base, with 6 bases between them. CDR3 region: CATSDGSNQPQHF. The CDR3 bases are TGTGCCACCAGCGACGGGAGCAATCAGCCCCAGCATTTT.

The rearrangement joins TRBV7-6 to TRBJ2-7, with 7 bases identical to TRBD2. V shed 1 base and J 4 bases; nucleotides not matched to a gene: 4. The V gene's germline CDR1 is SGHVS and CDR2 FNYEAQ. This CDR3 comprises 14 residues. The DNA for the CDR3 is TGTGCCAGCAGCTTAGACGCTAGCGGTTACGAGCAGTACTTC. Its translation is CASSLDASGYEQYF.

This chain joins TRBV2 and TRBJ1-1; 9 bases map to TRBD1. The CDR3 has 12 amino acids. Trimming removed 7 bases from V and 11 bases from J; junction bases left unmatched: 8. Per the germline V gene, CDR1 is SNHLY and CDR2 is FYNNEI. In DNA, the CDR3 is TGTGCCAGCAATACCCGGGACAGGGCGGCTTTCTTT. This codes for CASNTRDRAAFF.

The rearrangement links TRBV19 to TRBJ2-2; D is undetermined. The CDR3 is 14 amino acids. Trimming removed 7 bases from V and 2 bases from J, with 11 bases in between. Germline V gene sequence: CDR1 LNHDA, CDR2 SQIVND (reference sequence). The DNA for the CDR3 is TGTGCCAGTAATATTTATTCTAACACCGGGGAGCTGTTTTTT. Its protein product is CASNIYSNTGELFF.

The V and J genes are TRBV24-1 and TRBJ2-7; TRBD2 might be the D (6 bases). Trimming shortened V by 2 bases and J by 3 bases, and 13 bases separated the two germline ends. The CDR3 spans 15 residues. CDR1 and CDR2 from the germline V gene are KGHDR and SFDVKD. The CDR3 region has the DNA TGTGCCACCAGTGATTCGAGGGAGGTCGGCTACGAGCAGTACTTC. The encoded protein is CATSDSREVGYEQYF.

The V call is TRBV7-9, the J call TRBJ2-1; TRBD2 aligns across 8 bases. In germline, CDR1 is SEHNR, CDR2 FQNEAQ (reference sequence). V was pared by 6 bases and J by 2 bases, with 9 bases of the junction left unmatched. The length of the CDR3 is 16 residues. The CDR3 here is CASRLRDGGAYNEQFF. For the CDR3, the DNA is TGTGCCAGCAGGTTGCGAGACGGGGGGGCCTACAATGAGCAGTTCTTC.

V is TRBV7-2 and J is TRBJ1-5; D unresolved. The ends were cut back, 1 base at V and 4 bases at J, with 5 bases in the middle. The CDR3 sequence is 13 residues long. Germline CDR1 reads SGHTA; CDR2 reads FQGNSA. CDR3 sequence: CASSLGYNQPQHF. CDR3 bases: TGTGCCAGCAGCTTAGGCTATAATCAGCCCCAGCATTTT.

The rearrangement uses TRBV4-2 and TRBJ2-2; D unclear. CDR1 is LGHNA, CDR2 YNFKEQ, per germline. The germline V and J ends were trimmed by 0 bases and 4 bases, with 12 bases remaining between them. The CDR3 contains 16 residues. The chain's CDR3 is CASSQDPRFGTGELFF. The DNA for the CDR3 is TGTGCCAGCAGCCAAGATCCCAGGTTCGGCACCGGGGAGCTGTTTTTT.

This sequence joins TRBV11-3 and TRBJ2-7, with 11 bases fitting TRBD2. This CDR3 spans 18 amino acids. V lost 5 bases and J lost 7; bases outside the gene matches: 19. Germline-derived CDR1 and CDR2 are SGHNT and YENEEA. CDR3 sequence: CASSTDRAQLAGAGEQYF. CDR3 nucleotide sequence: TGTGCCAGCAGCACGGACAGGGCTCAACTAGCGGGAGCGGGTGAGCAGTACTTC.

The chain couples TRBV6-5 to TRBJ2-1; a weak D match, TRBD2 (7 bases). This CDR3 is 14 amino acids long. V lost 6 bases, J lost 6 bases, and 15 bases lay in between. Germline V CDR1 and CDR2: MNHEY, SVGAGI. The CDR3 coding sequence is TGTGCCAGCAGGGACAGAGGGAGGGTCAATGAGCAGTTCTTC. Its protein product is CASRDRGRVNEQFF.

The CDR3 here is CASSFVRLAVDTQYF. As DNA, the CDR3 is TGTGCCAGCAGCTTCGTCCGACTAGCGGTAGATACGCAGTATTTT. The V call is TRBV7-2, the J call TRBJ2-3; 9 bases are shared with TRBD2. CDR1 is SGHTA and CDR2 is FQGNSA in the germline V gene. V dropped 3 bases and J dropped 5; count of bases not matched to a gene: 6. The CDR3 runs 15 residues.

The count of this clone is one. V and J are TRBV20-1 and TRBJ1-1; perhaps TRBD1 as D (5 bases). The CDR3 sequence is 11 residues long. Trimming took 3 bases from V and 10 from J, leaving 12 bases between them. Germline loops: CDR1 DFQATT, CDR2 SNEGSKA (reference sequence). For the CDR3, the DNA is TGCAGTGCTAGCATAGCACAGGCAGCTTTCTTT. Residues: CSASIAQAAFF.

The gene calls are TRBV6-2 or TRBV6-3 and TRBJ1-5; 7 bases are a match to TRBD1. Germline V gene lookup returns CDR1 MNHEY and CDR2 SVGEGT. The CDR3 has 14 residues. V gave up 3 bases and J gave up 2 bases; unmatched junction bases: 1. In DNA, the CDR3 is TGTGCCAGCAGTTATGGGACAGGCAATCAGCCCCAGCATTTT. It specifies CASSYGTGNQPQHF.